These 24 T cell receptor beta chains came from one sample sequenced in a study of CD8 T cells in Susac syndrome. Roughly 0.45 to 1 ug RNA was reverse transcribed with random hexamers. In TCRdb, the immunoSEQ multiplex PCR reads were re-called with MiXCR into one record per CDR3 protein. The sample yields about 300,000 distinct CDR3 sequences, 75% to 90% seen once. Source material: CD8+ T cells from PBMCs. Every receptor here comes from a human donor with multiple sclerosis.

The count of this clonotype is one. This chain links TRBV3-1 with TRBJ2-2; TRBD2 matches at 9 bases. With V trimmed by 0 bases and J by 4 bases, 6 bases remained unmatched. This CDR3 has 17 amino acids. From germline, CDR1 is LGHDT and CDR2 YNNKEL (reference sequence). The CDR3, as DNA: TGTGCCAGCAGCCAAGAAAGCCTAGCGGGGTCCACCGGGGAGCTGTTTTTT. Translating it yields CASSQESLAGSTGELFF.

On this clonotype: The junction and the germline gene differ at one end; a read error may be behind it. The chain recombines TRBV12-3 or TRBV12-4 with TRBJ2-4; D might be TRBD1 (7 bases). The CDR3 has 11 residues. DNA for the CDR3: TGTGCCAGCGGTATCAGGGGGGAGCCTTTTTTC. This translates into CASGIRGEPFF.

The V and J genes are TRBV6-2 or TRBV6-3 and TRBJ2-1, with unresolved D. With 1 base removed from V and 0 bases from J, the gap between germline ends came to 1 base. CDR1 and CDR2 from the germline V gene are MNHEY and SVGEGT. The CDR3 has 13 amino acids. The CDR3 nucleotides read TGTGCCAGCAGTTACTACTCCTACAATGAGCAGTTCTTC. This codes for CASSYYSYNEQFF.

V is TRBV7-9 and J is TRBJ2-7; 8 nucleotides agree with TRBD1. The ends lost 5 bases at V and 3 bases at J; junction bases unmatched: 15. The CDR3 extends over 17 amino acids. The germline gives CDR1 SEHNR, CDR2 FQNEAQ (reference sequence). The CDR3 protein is CASSGRGLGSPDYEQYF. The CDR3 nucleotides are TGTGCCAGCAGCGGCAGGGGGCTAGGGTCACCCGACTACGAGCAGTACTTC.

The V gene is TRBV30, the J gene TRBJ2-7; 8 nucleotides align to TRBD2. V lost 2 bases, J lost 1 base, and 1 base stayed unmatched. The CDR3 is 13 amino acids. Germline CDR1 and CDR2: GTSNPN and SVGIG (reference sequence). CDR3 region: CAWSSGGSYEQYF. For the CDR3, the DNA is TGTGCCTGGAGTTCGGGAGGGTCCTACGAGCAGTACTTC.

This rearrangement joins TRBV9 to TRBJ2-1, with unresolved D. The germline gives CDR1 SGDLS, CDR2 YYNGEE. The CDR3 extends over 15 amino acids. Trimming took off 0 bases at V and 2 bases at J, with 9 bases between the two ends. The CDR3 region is CASSVDWGTYNEQFF. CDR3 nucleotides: TGTGCCAGCAGCGTAGATTGGGGTACCTACAATGAGCAGTTCTTC.

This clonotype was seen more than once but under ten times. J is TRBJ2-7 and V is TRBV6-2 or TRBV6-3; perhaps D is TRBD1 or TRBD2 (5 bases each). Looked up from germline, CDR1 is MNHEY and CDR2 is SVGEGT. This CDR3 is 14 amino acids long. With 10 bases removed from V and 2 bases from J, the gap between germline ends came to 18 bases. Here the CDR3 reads CATDTGRDPYEQYF. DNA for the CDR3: TGTGCCACCGACACGGGGCGAGACCCCTACGAGCAGTACTTC.

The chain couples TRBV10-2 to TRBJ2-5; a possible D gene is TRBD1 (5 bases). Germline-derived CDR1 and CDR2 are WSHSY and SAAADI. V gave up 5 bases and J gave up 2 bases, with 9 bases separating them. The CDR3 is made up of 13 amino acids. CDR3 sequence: CASSITGQETQYF. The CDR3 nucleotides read TGCGCCAGCAGTATCACAGGACAAGAGACCCAGTACTTC.

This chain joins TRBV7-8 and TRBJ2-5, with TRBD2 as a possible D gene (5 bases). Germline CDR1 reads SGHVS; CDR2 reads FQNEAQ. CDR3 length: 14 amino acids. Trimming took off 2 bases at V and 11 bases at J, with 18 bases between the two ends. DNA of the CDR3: TGTGCCAGCAGCTTAACACGGGGTCGTTGGGAGCAGTACTTC. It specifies CASSLTRGRWEQYF.

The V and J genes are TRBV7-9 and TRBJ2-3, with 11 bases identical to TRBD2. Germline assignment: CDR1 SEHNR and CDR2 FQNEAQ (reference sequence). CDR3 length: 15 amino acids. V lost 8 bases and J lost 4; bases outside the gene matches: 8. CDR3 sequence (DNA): TGTGCCAGCGCCGGTAGCGGGAGGGCCGCAGATACGCAGTATTTT. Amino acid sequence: CASAGSGRAADTQYF.

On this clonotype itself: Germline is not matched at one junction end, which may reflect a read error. The chain's CDR3 is CASISANTIYF. The CDR3 region has the DNA TGTGCCAGCATATCTGCAAACACCATATATTTT. The chain couples TRBV7-8 to TRBJ1-3, with D uncertain. CDR1 is SGHVS and CDR2 is FQNEAQ in the germline V gene. The CDR3 spans 11 residues.

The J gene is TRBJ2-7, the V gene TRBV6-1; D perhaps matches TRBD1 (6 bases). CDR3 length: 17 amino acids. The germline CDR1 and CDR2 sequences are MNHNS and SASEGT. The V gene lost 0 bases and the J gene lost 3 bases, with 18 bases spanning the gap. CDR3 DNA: TGTGCCAGCAGTGAAGCGCCCTGGACAGTCGGTGGCTACGAGCAGTACTTC. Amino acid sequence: CASSEAPWTVGGYEQYF.

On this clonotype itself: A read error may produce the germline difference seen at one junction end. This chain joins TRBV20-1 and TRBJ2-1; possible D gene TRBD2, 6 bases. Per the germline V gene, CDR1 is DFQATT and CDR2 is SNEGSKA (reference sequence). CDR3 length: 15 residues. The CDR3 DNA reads TGCAGTGTTAGAAGCGGGCTCGCGTCCTTTAATGAGCAGTTCTTC. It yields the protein CSVRSGLASFNEQFF.

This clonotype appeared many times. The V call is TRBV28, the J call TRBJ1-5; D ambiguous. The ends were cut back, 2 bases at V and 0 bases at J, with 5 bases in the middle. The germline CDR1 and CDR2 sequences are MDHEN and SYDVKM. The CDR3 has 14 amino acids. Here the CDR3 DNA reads TGTGCCAGCAGTTTAAGAGTTAGCAATCAGCCCCAGCATTTT. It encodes CASSLRVSNQPQHF.

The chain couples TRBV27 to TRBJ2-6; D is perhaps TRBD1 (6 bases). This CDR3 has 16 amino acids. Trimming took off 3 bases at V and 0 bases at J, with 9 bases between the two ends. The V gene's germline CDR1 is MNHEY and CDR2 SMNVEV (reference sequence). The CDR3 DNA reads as TGTGCCAGCAGTTTCTTAGGGGGCTCTGGGGCCAACGTCCTGACTTTC. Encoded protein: CASSFLGGSGANVLTF.

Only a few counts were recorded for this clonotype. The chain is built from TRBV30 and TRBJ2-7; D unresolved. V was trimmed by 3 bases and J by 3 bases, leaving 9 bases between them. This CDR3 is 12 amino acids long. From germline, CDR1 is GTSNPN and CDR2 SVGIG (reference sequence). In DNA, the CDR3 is TGTGCCTGGAGAGGGATCTACTACGAGCAGTACTTC. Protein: CAWRGIYYEQYF.

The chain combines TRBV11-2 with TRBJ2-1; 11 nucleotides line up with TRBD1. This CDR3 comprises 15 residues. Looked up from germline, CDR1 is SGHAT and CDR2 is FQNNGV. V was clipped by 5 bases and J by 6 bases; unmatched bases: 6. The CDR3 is CASSERDRGFNEQFF. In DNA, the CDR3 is TGTGCCAGCAGCGAACGGGACAGGGGGTTCAATGAGCAGTTCTTC.

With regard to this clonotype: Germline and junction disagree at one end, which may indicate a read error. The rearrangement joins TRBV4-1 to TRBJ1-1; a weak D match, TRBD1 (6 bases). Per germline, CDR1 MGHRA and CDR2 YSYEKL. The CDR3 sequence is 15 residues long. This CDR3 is CASSLGGQGNTEASF. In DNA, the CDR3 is TGCGCCAGCAGCCTTGGGGGGCAGGGGAACACTGAAGCTTCCTTT.

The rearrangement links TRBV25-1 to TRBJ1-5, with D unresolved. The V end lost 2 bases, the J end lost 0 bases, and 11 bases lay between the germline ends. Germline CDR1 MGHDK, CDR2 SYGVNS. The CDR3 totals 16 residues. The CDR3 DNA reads TGTGCCAGCAGTGAACATTCGGAAAATAGCAATCAGCCCCAGCATTTT. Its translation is CASSEHSENSNQPQHF.

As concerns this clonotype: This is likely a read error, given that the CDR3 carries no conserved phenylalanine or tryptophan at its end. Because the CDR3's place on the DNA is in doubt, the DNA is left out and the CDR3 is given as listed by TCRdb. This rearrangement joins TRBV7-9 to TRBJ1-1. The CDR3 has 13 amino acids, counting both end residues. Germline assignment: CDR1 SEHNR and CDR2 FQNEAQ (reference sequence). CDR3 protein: CASSLESWDPLII.

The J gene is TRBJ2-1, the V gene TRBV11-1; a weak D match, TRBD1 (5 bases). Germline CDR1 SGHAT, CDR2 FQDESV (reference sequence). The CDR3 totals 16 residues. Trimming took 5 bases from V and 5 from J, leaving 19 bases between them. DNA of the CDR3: TGTGCCAGCAGCCTCCTGAGCGCAGGGAACCACAATGAGCAGTTCTTC. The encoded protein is CASSLLSAGNHNEQFF.

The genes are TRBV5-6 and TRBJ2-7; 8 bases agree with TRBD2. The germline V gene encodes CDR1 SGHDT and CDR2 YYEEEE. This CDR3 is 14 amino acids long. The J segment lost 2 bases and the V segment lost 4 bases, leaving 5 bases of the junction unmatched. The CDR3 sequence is CASSVSGAPYEQYF. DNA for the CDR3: TGTGCCAGCAGCGTTAGCGGGGCCCCCTACGAGCAGTACTTC.

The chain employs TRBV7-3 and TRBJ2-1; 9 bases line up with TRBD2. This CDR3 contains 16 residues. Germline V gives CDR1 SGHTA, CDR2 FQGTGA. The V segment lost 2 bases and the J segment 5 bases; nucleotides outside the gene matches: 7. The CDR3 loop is CASSLLGLAGNNEQFF. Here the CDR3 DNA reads TGTGCCAGCAGCTTATTAGGCCTAGCGGGAAACAATGAGCAGTTCTTC.

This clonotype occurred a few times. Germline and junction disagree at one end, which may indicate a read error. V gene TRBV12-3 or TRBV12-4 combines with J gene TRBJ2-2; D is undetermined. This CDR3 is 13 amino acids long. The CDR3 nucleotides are TGTGCCAGCAGTGTAGCAACCACCGGGGAGCTGTTTTTT. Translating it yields CASSVATTGELFF.